Each of the 3 T cell receptor beta chains below was sequenced from the same sample in a study of CD8 T cells in ankylosing spondylitis. General study findings and limits: Made up of under ten highly homologous variants, a TCR beta motif appeared characteristic of ankylosing spondylitis blood.

These receptors are not linked to any known antigen. TCRdb used MiXCR to reprocess the 5' RACE reads, holding one entry per CDR3 protein. This repertoire shows roughly 350,000 distinct CDR3 sequences, 7.5% to 9% found once; its top ten account for 14% to 15%. The material sequenced was blood, either unsorted or a sorted T cell fraction (not recorded which). Source of these receptors: a male donor with ankylosing spondylitis.

This clonotype has more than one count but fewer than ten. The chain uses TRBV2 and TRBJ2-7, with D tentatively TRBD2 (6 bases). The CDR3 length is 13 residues. The germline V gene encodes CDR1 SNHLY and CDR2 FYNNEI. V was pared by 7 bases and J by 4 bases, with 14 bases between. CDR3 amino acids: CASKGLLPYEQYF. The CDR3 nucleotides are TGTGCCAGCAAGGGACTTTTGCCTTACGAGCAGTACTTC.

This clonotype was seen at least ten times. The chain couples TRBV7-2 to TRBJ2-3; D might be TRBD1 (6 bases). Germline V CDR1 and CDR2: SGHTA, FQGNSA. There are 15 residues in the CDR3. Trimming took off 1 base at V and 2 bases at J, with 10 bases between the two ends. CDR3 in amino acids: CASSLGAGDTDTQYF. For the CDR3, the DNA is TGTGCCAGCAGCTTAGGGGCAGGGGACACAGATACGCAGTATTTT.

This clonotype has only a few counts. This chain links TRBV12-3 or TRBV12-4 with TRBJ2-3; D perhaps matches TRBD2 (5 bases). With 3 bases removed from V and 5 bases from J, the gap between germline ends came to 9 bases. CDR3 length: 13 residues. CDR3 DNA: TGTGCCAGCAGTTTCCTAGCAAGAGATACGCAGTATTTT. Protein: CASSFLARDTQYF.